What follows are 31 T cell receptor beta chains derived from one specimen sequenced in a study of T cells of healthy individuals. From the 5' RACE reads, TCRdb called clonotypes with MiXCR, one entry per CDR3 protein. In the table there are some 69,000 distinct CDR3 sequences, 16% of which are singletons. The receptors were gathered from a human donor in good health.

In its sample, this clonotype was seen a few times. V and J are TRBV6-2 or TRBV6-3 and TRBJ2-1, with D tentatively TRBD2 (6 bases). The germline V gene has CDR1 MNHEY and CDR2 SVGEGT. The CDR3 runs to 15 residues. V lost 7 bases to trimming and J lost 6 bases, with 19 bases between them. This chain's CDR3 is CASTSSAIQPNEQFF. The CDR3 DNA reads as TGTGCCAGCACCTCTAGCGCAATCCAACCCAATGAGCAGTTCTTC.

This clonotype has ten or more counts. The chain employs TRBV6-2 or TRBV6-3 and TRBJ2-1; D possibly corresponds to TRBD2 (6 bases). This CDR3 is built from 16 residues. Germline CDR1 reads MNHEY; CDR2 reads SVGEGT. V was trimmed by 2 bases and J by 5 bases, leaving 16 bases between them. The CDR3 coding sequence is TGTGCCAGCAGTTACCGGGGGTTATCATACAACAATGAGCAGTTCTTC. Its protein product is CASSYRGLSYNNEQFF.

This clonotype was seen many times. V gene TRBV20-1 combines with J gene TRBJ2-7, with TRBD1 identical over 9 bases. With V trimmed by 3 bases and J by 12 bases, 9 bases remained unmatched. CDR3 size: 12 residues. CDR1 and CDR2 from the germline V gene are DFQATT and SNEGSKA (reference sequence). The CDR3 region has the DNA TGCAGTGCTAGCCCCGGACAGGGGATACCGTACTTC. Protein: CSASPGQGIPYF.

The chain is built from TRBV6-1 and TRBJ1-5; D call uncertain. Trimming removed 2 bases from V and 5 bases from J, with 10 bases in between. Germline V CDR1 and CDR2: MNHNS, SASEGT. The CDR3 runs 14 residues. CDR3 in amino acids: CASSESVGYQPQHF. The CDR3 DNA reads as TGTGCCAGCAGTGAAAGTGTGGGCTATCAGCCCCAGCATTTT.

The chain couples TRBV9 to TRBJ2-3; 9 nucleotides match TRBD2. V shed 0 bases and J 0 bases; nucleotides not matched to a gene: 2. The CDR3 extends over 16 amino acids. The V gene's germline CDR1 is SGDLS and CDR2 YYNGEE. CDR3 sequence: CASSVVAGASTDTQYF. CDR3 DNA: TGTGCCAGCAGCGTAGTAGCGGGGGCCAGCACAGATACGCAGTATTTT. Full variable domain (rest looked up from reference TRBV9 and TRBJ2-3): DSGVTQTPKHLITATGQRVTLRCSPRSGDLSVYWYQQSLDQGLQFLIQYYNGEERAKGNILERFSAQQFPDLHSELNLSSLELGDSALYFCASSVVAGASTDTQYFGPGTRLTVL.

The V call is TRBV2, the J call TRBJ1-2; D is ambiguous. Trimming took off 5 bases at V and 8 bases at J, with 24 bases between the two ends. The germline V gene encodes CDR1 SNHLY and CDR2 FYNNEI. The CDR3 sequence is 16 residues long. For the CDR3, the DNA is TGTGCCAGCAGTTCCACTACCTCTTTGTGGGTCAACGGCTACACCTTC. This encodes CASSSTTSLWVNGYTF.

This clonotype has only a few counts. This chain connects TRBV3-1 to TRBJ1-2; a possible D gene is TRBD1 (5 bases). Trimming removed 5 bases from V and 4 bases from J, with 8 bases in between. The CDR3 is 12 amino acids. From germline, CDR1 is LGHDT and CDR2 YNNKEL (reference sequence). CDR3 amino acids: CASSAGAYGYTF. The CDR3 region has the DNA TGTGCCAGCAGCGCCGGGGCCTATGGCTACACCTTC.

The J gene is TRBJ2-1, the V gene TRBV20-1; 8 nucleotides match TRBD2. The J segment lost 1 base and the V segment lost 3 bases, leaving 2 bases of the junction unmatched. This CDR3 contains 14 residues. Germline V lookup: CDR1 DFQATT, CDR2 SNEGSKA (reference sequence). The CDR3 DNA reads TGCAGTGCTAGCGGGAGGGTTTCCTACAATGAGCAGTTCTTC. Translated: CSASGRVSYNEQFF.

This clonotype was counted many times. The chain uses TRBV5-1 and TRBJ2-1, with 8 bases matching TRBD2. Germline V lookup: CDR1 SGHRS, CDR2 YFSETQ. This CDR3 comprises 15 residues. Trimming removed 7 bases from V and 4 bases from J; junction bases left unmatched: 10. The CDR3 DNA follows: TGCGCCAGCGCTCCGGGACTAGACATTTACAATGAGCAGTTCTTC. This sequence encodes CASAPGLDIYNEQFF.

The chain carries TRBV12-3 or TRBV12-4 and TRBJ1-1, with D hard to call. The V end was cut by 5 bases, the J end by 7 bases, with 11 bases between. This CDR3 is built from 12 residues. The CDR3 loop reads CASSVSPNEAFF. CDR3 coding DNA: TGTGCCAGCAGTGTTTCCCCTAATGAAGCTTTCTTT.

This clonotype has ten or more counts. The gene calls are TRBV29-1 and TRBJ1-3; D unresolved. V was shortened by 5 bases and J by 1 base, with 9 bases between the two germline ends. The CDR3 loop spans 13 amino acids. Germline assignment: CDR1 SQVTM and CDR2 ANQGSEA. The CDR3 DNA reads TGCAGCGTTTTAAGTGGATCTGGAAACACCATATATTTT. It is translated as CSVLSGSGNTIYF.

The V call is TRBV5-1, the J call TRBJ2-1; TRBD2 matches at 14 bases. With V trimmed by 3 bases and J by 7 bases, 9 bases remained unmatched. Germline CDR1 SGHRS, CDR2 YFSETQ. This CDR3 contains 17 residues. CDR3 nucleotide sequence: TGCGCCAGCAGCTGGGGACTAGCGGGGGCCAAGGGAAATGAGCAGTTCTTC. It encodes CASSWGLAGAKGNEQFF.

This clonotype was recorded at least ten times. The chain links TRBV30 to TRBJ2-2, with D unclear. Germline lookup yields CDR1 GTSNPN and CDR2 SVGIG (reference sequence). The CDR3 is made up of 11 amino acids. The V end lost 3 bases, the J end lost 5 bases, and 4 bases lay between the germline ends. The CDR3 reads CAWRGTGELFF. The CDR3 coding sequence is TGTGCCTGGAGAGGTACCGGGGAGCTGTTTTTT.

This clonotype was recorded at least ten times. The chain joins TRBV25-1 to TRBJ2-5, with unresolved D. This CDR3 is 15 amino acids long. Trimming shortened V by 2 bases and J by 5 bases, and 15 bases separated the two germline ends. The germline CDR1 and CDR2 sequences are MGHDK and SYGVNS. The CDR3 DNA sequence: TGTGCCAGCAGTGAAGTTCCCCTACCGGAGGAGACCCAGTACTTC. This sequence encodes CASSEVPLPEETQYF.

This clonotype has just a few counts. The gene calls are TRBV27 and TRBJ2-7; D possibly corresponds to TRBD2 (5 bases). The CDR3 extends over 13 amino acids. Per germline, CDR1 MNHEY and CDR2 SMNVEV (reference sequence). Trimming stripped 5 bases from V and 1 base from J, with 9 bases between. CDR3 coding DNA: TGTGCCAGCAGTCCCGGGGAGTCCTACGAGCAGTACTTC. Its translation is CASSPGESYEQYF.

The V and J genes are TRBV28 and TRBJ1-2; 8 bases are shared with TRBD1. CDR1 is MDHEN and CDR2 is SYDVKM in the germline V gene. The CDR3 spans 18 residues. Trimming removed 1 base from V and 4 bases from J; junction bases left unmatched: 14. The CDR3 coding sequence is TGTGCCAGCAGTTTATTATGGGACAGGCTCCTCGGGGCCTATGGCTACACCTTC. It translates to CASSLLWDRLLGAYGYTF.

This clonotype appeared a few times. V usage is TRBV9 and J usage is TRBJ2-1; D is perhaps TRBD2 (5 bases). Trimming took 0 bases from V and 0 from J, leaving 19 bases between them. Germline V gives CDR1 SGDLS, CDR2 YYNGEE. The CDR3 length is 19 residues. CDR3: CASSVDLGGYRRSYNEQFF. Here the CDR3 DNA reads TGTGCCAGCAGCGTAGACCTCGGAGGATACAGACGCTCCTACAATGAGCAGTTCTTC.

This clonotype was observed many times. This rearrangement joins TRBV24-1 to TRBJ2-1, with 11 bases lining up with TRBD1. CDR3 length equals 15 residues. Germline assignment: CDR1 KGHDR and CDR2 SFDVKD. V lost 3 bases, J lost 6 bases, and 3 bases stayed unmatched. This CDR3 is CATSDPGQGANEQFF. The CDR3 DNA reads TGTGCCACCAGTGATCCCGGACAGGGGGCCAATGAGCAGTTCTTC.

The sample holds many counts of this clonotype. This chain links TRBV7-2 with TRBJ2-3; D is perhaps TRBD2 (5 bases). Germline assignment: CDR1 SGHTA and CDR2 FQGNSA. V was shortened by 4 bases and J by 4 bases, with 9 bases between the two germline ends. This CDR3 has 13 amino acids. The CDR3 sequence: CASSWTASDTQYF. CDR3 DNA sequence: TGTGCCAGCAGCTGGACTGCCTCAGATACGCAGTATTTT. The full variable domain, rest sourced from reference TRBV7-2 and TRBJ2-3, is GAGVSQSPSNKVTEKGKDVELRCDPISGHTALYWYRQSLGQGLEFLIYFQGNSAPDKSGLPSDRFSAERTGGSVSTLTIQRTQQEDSAVYLCASSWTASDTQYFGPGTRLTVL.

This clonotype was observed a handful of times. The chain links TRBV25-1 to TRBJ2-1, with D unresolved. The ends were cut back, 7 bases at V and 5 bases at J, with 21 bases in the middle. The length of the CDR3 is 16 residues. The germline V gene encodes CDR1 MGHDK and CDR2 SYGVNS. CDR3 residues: CASTPEWGRSNNEQFF. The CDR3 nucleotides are TGTGCCAGCACCCCCGAATGGGGTCGGAGTAACAATGAGCAGTTCTTC.

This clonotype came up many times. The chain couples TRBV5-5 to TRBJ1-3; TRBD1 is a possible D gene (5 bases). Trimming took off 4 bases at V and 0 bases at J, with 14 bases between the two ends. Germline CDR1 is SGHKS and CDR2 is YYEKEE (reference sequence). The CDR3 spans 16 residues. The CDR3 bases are TGTGCCAGCAGCCAACAGGCGTTTCTCTCTGGAAACACCATATATTTT. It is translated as CASSQQAFLSGNTIYF.

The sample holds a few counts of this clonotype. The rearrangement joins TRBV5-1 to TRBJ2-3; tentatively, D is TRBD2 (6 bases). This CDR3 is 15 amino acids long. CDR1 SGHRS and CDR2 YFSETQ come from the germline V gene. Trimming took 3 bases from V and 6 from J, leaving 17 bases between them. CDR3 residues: CASSSRGLGRDTQYF. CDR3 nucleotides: TGCGCCAGCAGCTCCCGGGGACTGGGTCGGGATACGCAGTATTTT.

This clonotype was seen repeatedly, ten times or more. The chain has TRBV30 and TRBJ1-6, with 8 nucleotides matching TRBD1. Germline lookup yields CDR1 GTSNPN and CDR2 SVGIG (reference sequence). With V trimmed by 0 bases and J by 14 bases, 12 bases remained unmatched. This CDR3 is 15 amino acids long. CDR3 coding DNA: TGTGCCTGGAGTGTCCGGGACAGGACGAGCCCAACCCTCCACTTT. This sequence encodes CAWSVRDRTSPTLHF.

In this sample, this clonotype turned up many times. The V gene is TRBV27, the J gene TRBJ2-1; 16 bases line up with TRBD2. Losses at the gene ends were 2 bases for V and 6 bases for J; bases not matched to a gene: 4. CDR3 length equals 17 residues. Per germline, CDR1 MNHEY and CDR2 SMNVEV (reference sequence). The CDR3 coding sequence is TGTGCCAGCAGTTTACCGGGACTAGCGGGAGGGAGCAATGAGCAGTTCTTC. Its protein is CASSLPGLAGGSNEQFF.

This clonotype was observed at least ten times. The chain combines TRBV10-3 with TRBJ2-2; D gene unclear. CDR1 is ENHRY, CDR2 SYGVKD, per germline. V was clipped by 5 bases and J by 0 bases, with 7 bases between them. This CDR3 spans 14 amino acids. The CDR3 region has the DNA TGTGCCATCAGTATCCAGGCGAACACCGGGGAGCTGTTTTTT. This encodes CAISIQANTGELFF.

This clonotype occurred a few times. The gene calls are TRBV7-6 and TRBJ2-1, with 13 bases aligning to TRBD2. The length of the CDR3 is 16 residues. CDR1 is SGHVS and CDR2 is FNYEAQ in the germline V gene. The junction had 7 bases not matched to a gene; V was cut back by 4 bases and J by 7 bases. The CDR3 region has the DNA TGTGCCAGCAGCTCCCAAACTAGCGGGGGGGCTAATGAGCAGTTCTTC. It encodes CASSSQTSGGANEQFF. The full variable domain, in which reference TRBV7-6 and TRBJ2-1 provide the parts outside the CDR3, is GAGVSQSPRYKVTKRGQDVALRCDPISGHVSLYWYRQALGQGPEFLTYFNYEAQQDKSGLPNDRFSAERPEGSISTLTIQRTEQRDSAMYRCASSSQTSGGANEQFFGPGTRLTVL.

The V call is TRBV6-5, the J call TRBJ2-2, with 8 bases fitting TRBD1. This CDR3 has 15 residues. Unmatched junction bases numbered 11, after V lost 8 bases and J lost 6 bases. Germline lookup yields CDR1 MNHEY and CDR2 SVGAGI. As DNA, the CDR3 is TGTGCCAGCGGAATCCAGGGACAGGCCTCCGGGGAGCTGTTTTTT. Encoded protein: CASGIQGQASGELFF.

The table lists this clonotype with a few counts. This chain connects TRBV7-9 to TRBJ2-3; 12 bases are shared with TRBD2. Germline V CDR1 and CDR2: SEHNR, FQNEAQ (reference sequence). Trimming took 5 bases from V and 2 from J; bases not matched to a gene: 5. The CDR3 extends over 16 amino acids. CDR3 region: CASSPRLAGDTDTQYF. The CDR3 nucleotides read TGTGCCAGCAGCCCACGACTAGCGGGGGACACAGATACGCAGTATTTT.

CDR3 nucleotide sequence: TGTGCCAGCAGCCAACTAGCGACCAGCACAGATACGCAGTATTTT. Translated, it gives CASSQLATSTDTQYF. This rearrangement joins TRBV7-9 to TRBJ2-3; 7 nucleotides agree with TRBD2. Germline V gene sequence: CDR1 SEHNR, CDR2 FQNEAQ (reference sequence). The CDR3 covers 15 residues. Trimming took 5 bases from V and 0 from J; bases not matched to a gene: 5.

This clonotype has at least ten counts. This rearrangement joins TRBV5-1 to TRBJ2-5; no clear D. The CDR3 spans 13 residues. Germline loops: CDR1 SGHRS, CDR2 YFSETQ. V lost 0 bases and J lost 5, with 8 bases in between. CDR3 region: CASSLGYSETQYF. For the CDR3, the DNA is TGCGCCAGCAGCTTGGGGTATAGCGAGACCCAGTACTTC.

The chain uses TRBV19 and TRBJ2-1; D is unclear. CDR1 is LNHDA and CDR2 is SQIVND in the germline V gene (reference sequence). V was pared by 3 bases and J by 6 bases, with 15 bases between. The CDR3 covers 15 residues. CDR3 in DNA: TGTGCCAGTAGTATTGAACATAGTCTAGGCAATGAGCAGTTCTTC. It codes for CASSIEHSLGNEQFF.